This TCR beta chain was observed in a study of shared clonotypes between healthy human individuals. Using immunoSEQ multiplex PCR, the repertoire was profiled, and TCRdb retains in-frame clones only, with some absent. This table has 950,000 to 1,300,000 clones, more than 60% appearing once. The CDR3 totals 15 residues. Trimming left V 6 bases short and J 0 bases short, with 15 bases between. The germline V gene has CDR1 MNHEY and CDR2 SVGAGI. The TCR comes from a man aged 18 to 29 in good health. The V and J genes are TRBV6-5 and TRBJ2-7; the D gene could be TRBD1 or TRBD2 (5 bases each). Sequencing used memory CD4+ T cells sorted from blood. Subset described: CD45RA-negative fraction. The CDR3 region is CASSPGRLSSYEQYF. CDR3 DNA sequence: TGTGCCAGCAGCCCGGGACGGCTTAGCTCCTACGAGCAGTACTTC.